This T cell receptor (beta chain) was documented in a study of T-cell reconstitution after alpha-beta-depleted transplantation in children. Molecular barcoding with unique molecular identifiers was used for the TCRbeta library. MiXCR, applied by TCRdb to the PCR reads, yields one record per CDR3 protein. The profile shows 450,000 to 600,000 distinct CDR3 sequences, around a third of them singletons. The CDR3 is 14 amino acids. CDR1 is DFQATT, CDR2 SNEGSKA, per germline (reference sequence). The ends were cut back, 2 bases at V and 0 bases at J, with 8 bases in the middle. The source was PBMCs from the stem cell graft donor, collected from the stem cell graft. The receptor was isolated from a human donor who donated a stem cell graft to a child with aplastic anemia. The V call is TRBV20-1, the J call TRBJ2-1, with a weak D call TRBD2 (6 bases). CDR3 region: CSARLRDSYNEQFF. The CDR3 region has the DNA TGCAGTGCTAGATTGCGGGACTCCTACAATGAGCAGTTCTTC.